Below, one T cell receptor beta chain is given with its context. Its antigen remains unknown. Since no conserved phenylalanine or tryptophan closes the CDR3, a read error is the likely cause. This entry comes from a study of regulatory T cells in long-lasting Graves disease. General study findings and limits: Persistent-disease Graves' patients showed less TCR diversity than new cases.

The germline gives CDR1 DFQATT, CDR2 SNEGSKA (reference sequence). The CDR3 length is 15 residues. With 0 bases removed from V and 5 bases from J, the gap between germline ends came to 16 bases. Relying on iRepertoire HTBI primers and Arm-PCR of CDR3 regions, the team built TCR beta libraries. TCRdb analysed the multiplex PCR reads with MiXCR anew, one entry per CDR3 protein. The repertoire includes about 530,000 distinct CDR3 sequences, 15% to 20% of them detected once, and around 25% sits in the top ten. As for time point: newly diagnosed GD, antithyroid drugs for less than 3 months. Generation of the TCR library employed RNA extracted from PBMCs. These data were also filed under a second study, of T cells in Graves' hyperthyroidism and ophthalmopathy. From that paper: For Graves' hyperthyroidism to be stable, ophthalmopathy could not progress within 18 months.

The clonotype originates from a woman aged 35-60 years with Graves disease. Sequenced here: peripheral blood mononuclear cells (PBMCs), sampled at new diagnosis, from a patient treated with antithyroid drugs. The chain joins TRBV20-1 to TRBJ1-1; D possibly corresponds to TRBD1 (5 bases). The CDR3: CSARDIGRVGTEAFL. In nucleotides, the CDR3 is TGCAGTGCTAGAGATATCGGCAGGGTGGGGACTGAAGCTTTCCTT.